Each of the 26 T cell receptor beta chains below was sequenced from the same sample in a study of response to subunit inactivated influenza vaccine. Each CDR3 protein gets one entry after TCRdb re-called the RT-PCR reads with MiXCR. The table records hundreds of thousands of distinct CDR3 sequences, around a fifth of them present only once. Specimen: PBMCs from blood, collected about 20 months after vaccination. The origin of the receptors is a man aged 45 to 75 who received an inactivated influenza vaccine.

J is TRBJ1-4 and V is TRBV25-1; 7 bases align to TRBD1. The CDR3 loop spans 16 amino acids. Germline V gene data show CDR1 as MGHDK and CDR2 as SYGVNS. V was pared by 5 bases and J by 0 bases, with 6 bases of the junction left unmatched. CDR3 in DNA: TGTGCCAGCAGTAGGACAGGCCCTGCAACTAATGAAAAACTGTTTTTT. Encoded protein: CASSRTGPATNEKLFF.

The V call is TRBV5-6, the J call TRBJ1-5; 8 bases agree with TRBD1. The CDR3 contains 15 residues. Germline V CDR1 and CDR2: SGHDT, YYEEEE. With V trimmed by 4 bases and J by 5 bases, 8 bases remained unmatched. This CDR3 is CASSTRQGIHQPQHF. The CDR3 DNA sequence: TGTGCCAGCAGCACCCGACAGGGGATACATCAGCCCCAGCATTTT.

The chain has TRBV7-9 and TRBJ2-5; D is perhaps TRBD1 or TRBD2 (5 bases each). Germline V gene lookup returns CDR1 SEHNR and CDR2 FQNEAQ (reference sequence). V shed 5 bases and J shed 2 bases, with 18 bases lying between them. The CDR3 is made up of 16 amino acids. CDR3 nucleotides: TGTGCCAGCAGCCCAGGGACGGCCCCCAATCAAGAGACCCAGTACTTC. It is translated as CASSPGTAPNQETQYF. The entire variable domain, with the rest obtained from reference TRBV7-9 and TRBJ2-5, is as follows: DTGVSQNPRHKITKRGQNVTFRCDPISEHNRLYWYRQTLGQGPEFLTYFQNEAQLEKSRLLSDRFSAERPKGSFSTLEIQRTEQGDSAMYLCASSPGTAPNQETQYFGPGTRLLVL.

This chain uses TRBV28 with TRBJ2-2, with a weak D call TRBD2 (5 bases). V dropped 3 bases and J dropped 7 bases, with 15 bases sitting between them. Germline assignment: CDR1 MDHEN and CDR2 SYDVKM. CDR3 size: 15 residues. CDR3 protein: CASSLFRGYRGELFF. The CDR3 bases are TGTGCCAGCAGTTTGTTTCGGGGTTATCGCGGGGAGCTGTTTTTT.

This clonotype turned up a few times. This chain joins TRBV11-1 and TRBJ2-1; 9 positions match TRBD2. The CDR3 has 17 amino acids. Germline lookup yields CDR1 SGHAT and CDR2 FQDESV (reference sequence). The V segment lost 2 bases and the J segment 1 base; nucleotides outside the gene matches: 6. The CDR3: CASSLPRSGRSYNEQFF. CDR3 in DNA: TGTGCCAGCAGCTTACCTCGGAGCGGGAGGTCCTACAATGAGCAGTTCTTC.

The table lists this clonotype with a few counts. The J gene is TRBJ1-1, the V gene TRBV6-1, with 11 bases aligning to TRBD1. With V trimmed by 7 bases and J by 10 bases, 11 bases remained unmatched. This CDR3 is 14 amino acids long. CDR1 is MNHNS, CDR2 SASEGT, per germline. The CDR3 sequence is CASTTPGGTGGAFF. In nucleotides, the CDR3 is TGTGCCAGCACCACCCCTGGCGGGACAGGGGGAGCTTTCTTT.

In this sample, this clonotype turned up many times. J is TRBJ2-7 and V is TRBV19, with D possibly matching TRBD1 (6 bases). The CDR3 runs to 15 residues. Germline V lookup: CDR1 LNHDA, CDR2 SQIVND (reference sequence). The V end lost 5 bases, the J end lost 3 bases, and 17 bases lay between the germline ends. This CDR3 is CASSSRGHGFYEQYF. CDR3 nucleotides: TGTGCCAGTAGTTCCCGGGGACACGGCTTCTACGAGCAGTACTTC.

This clonotype was recorded a few times. The J gene is TRBJ1-4, the V gene TRBV12-3 or TRBV12-4, with D tentatively TRBD1 (6 bases). V lost 5 bases, J lost 3 bases, and 10 bases lay in between. There are 14 residues in the CDR3. The DNA for the CDR3 is TGTGCCAGCAGTAGGGGGGTTCCTAATGAAAAACTGTTTTTT. This gives the protein CASSRGVPNEKLFF.

This sequence joins TRBV20-1 and TRBJ2-1, with TRBD2 matching 8 bases. This CDR3 comprises 14 residues. Germline CDR1 and CDR2: DFQATT and SNEGSKA (reference sequence). The junction had 8 bases not matched to a gene; V was cut back by 4 bases and J by 6 bases. The CDR3 sequence: CSATYREGINEQFF. CDR3 bases: TGCAGTGCTACCTATCGGGAGGGGATCAATGAGCAGTTCTTC.

The chain joins TRBV30 to TRBJ2-1, with 9 bases lining up with TRBD2. Germline V gene data show CDR1 as GTSNPN and CDR2 as SVGIG (reference sequence). V dropped 3 bases and J dropped 6; count of bases not matched to a gene: 3. The CDR3 loop spans 13 amino acids. The CDR3 DNA sequence: TGTGCCTGGAGGGTTAGCGGGAGCAATGAGCAGTTCTTC. Translated: CAWRVSGSNEQFF.

The V call is TRBV2, the J call TRBJ2-7; D gene uncertain. V shed 3 bases and J shed 6 bases, with 12 bases lying between them. Germline CDR1 is SNHLY and CDR2 is FYNNEI. The CDR3 covers 13 residues. CDR3 sequence (DNA): TGTGCCAGCAGTGAGTCGGCAGATAGCGAGCAGTACTTC. It codes for CASSESADSEQYF.

This clonotype was counted many times. The V call is TRBV20-1, the J call TRBJ1-1; TRBD1 is a possible D gene (5 bases). The CDR3 runs 13 residues. Trimming removed 0 bases at V and 7 bases at J, with 12 bases between. CDR1 and CDR2 (germline): DFQATT, SNEGSKA (reference sequence). The CDR3 spells CSARDSGRGEAFF. CDR3 bases: TGCAGTGCTAGAGATAGTGGAAGGGGTGAAGCTTTCTTT.

The chain recombines TRBV4-3 with TRBJ2-2; TRBD2 matches at 8 bases. The CDR3 is 17 residues long. Trimming at V came to 2 bases and at J to 1 base, leaving 6 bases not matched to a gene. Germline V gene data show CDR1 as LGHNA and CDR2 as YSLEER. The CDR3 DNA reads TGCGCCAGCAGCCAAACCACTAGCGGAGGGAACACCGGGGAGCTGTTTTTT. It codes for CASSQTTSGGNTGELFF.

The V gene is TRBV24-1, the J gene TRBJ2-5; possibly TRBD2 for D (6 bases). This CDR3 spans 15 amino acids. Germline V CDR1 and CDR2: KGHDR, SFDVKD. V was shortened by 5 bases and J by 0 bases, with 12 bases between the two germline ends. The CDR3 nucleotides are TGTGCCACCAGTGTCGGGTGGGAGGACCAAGAGACCCAGTACTTC. Translating gives CATSVGWEDQETQYF.

The chain joins TRBV20-1 to TRBJ1-2; TRBD1 agrees at 7 bases. The CDR3 has 13 amino acids. V was pared by 5 bases and J by 4 bases, with 7 bases of the junction left unmatched. Germline CDR1 DFQATT, CDR2 SNEGSKA (reference sequence). CDR3 in amino acids: CSAEGGQSYGYTF. In DNA, the CDR3 is TGCAGTGCTGAGGGGGGACAGTCCTATGGCTACACCTTC.

A few counts support this clonotype. The chain uses TRBV11-2 and TRBJ1-3; D is unclear. The CDR3 totals 15 residues. Germline V gene sequence: CDR1 SGHAT, CDR2 FQNNGV. The ends were cut back, 1 base at V and 0 bases at J, with 7 bases in the middle. The DNA for the CDR3 is TGTGCCAGCAGCTTAGCATACAGCTCTGGAAACACCATATATTTT. It yields the protein CASSLAYSSGNTIYF.

The rearrangement uses TRBV6-2 or TRBV6-3 and TRBJ1-2; D gene ambiguous. V dropped 6 bases and J dropped 6 bases, with 14 bases sitting between them. The CDR3 is 13 amino acids. Germline V CDR1 and CDR2: MNHEY, SVGEGT. CDR3 region: CASRLLGMDGYTF. The CDR3 bases are TGTGCCAGCAGACTTCTGGGAATGGATGGCTACACCTTC.

The genes are TRBV24-1 and TRBJ1-2; weak D call: TRBD1 (6 bases). In germline, CDR1 is KGHDR, CDR2 SFDVKD. The CDR3 length is 15 residues. Trimming removed 2 bases from V and 2 bases from J, with 11 bases in between. CDR3 bases: TGTGCCACCAGTGATTCAGGGGTGGGGAACTATGGCTACACCTTC. Protein product: CATSDSGVGNYGYTF.

This clonotype is a singleton in its sample. A much more abundant neighbour one base away suggests this may be a read error. This sequence joins TRBV7-2 and TRBJ2-7; D is perhaps TRBD2 (5 bases). Trimming took off 4 bases at V and 3 bases at J, with 10 bases between the two ends. The CDR3 runs 13 residues. Germline V CDR1 and CDR2: SGHTA, FQGNSA. Here the CDR3 reads CASSSSEGYEQYF. The CDR3 nucleotides read TGTGCCAGCAGCTCCTCAGAGGGCTACGAGCAGTACTTC.

This clonotype has more than one count but fewer than ten. The junction shows a germline mismatch at one end, possibly a read error. V is TRBV7-7 and J is TRBJ1-1, with D possibly being TRBD1 (5 bases). CDR3 length equals 14 residues. Germline V gene data show CDR1 as SSHAT and CDR2 as FNYEAQ (reference sequence). The CDR3 spells CASSPRTPTTEAFF. CDR3 nucleotides: TGTGCTAGCAGCCCCCGGACACCCACCACTGAAGCTTTCTTT.

This clonotype has a count of ten or more. Here the CDR3 reads CAIRPTESYEQYF. CDR3 DNA: TGTGCCATCAGACCGACCGAGTCCTACGAGCAGTACTTC. This chain uses TRBV10-3 with TRBJ2-7; D uncertain. CDR3 length: 13 residues. The V and J ends lost 6 bases and 1 base respectively, with 10 bases between them. In germline, CDR1 is ENHRY, CDR2 SYGVKD.

The chain joins TRBV20-1 to TRBJ1-2, with TRBD1 matching over 7 bases. Unmatched junction bases numbered 4, after V lost 0 bases and J lost 6 bases. The CDR3 totals 13 residues. CDR1 DFQATT and CDR2 SNEGSKA come from the germline V gene (reference sequence). The CDR3 sequence: CSARDFTGDGYTF. The CDR3 DNA reads as TGCAGTGCTAGAGATTTCACAGGGGATGGCTACACCTTC.

This clonotype was observed many times. J is TRBJ1-4 and V is TRBV28; the D gene is possibly TRBD1 (5 bases). CDR1 is MDHEN, CDR2 SYDVKM, per germline. Trimming left V 4 bases short and J 5 bases short, with 14 bases between. The CDR3 contains 15 residues. The CDR3 sequence is CASSSPGGGNEKLFF. CDR3 coding DNA: TGTGCCAGCAGTTCCCCCGGTGGGGGGAATGAAAAACTGTTTTTT. Supplemented by reference TRBV28 and TRBJ1-4, the full variable domain reads DVKVTQSSRYLVKRTGEKVFLECVQDMDHENMFWYRQDPGLGLRLIYFSYDVKMKEKGDIPEGYSVSREKKERFSLILESASTNQTSMYLCASSSPGGGNEKLFFGSGTQLSVL.

This chain joins TRBV20-1 and TRBJ2-5; 13 bases match TRBD2. The CDR3 contains 15 residues. Germline V gene sequence: CDR1 DFQATT, CDR2 SNEGSKA (reference sequence). The V and J ends lost 6 bases and 2 bases, in that order; junction bases with no gene match: 6. CDR3 loop: CSAITSGGAQETQYF. CDR3 nucleotide sequence: TGCAGTGCAATTACTAGCGGGGGGGCGCAAGAGACCCAGTACTTC.

The rearrangement uses TRBV5-4 and TRBJ2-5, with 7 positions matching TRBD2. The length of the CDR3 is 14 residues. V shed 4 bases, J shed 4 bases, and the junction held 7 bases outside the gene matches. The germline V gene has CDR1 SGHNT and CDR2 YYREEE (reference sequence). As DNA, the CDR3 is TGTGCCAGCAGCAGATGGACGGGAGGAGAGACCCAGTACTTC. Its protein product is CASSRWTGGETQYF.

The V gene is TRBV20-1, the J gene TRBJ2-7; D is ambiguous. The CDR3 has 12 residues. V lost 2 bases and J lost 1, with 6 bases in between. Per the germline V gene, CDR1 is DFQATT and CDR2 is SNEGSKA (reference sequence). The CDR3 protein is CSARPSSYEQYF. Here the CDR3 DNA reads TGCAGTGCTAGACCCTCTTCCTACGAGCAGTACTTC.